This T cell receptor beta chain was recorded in a study of cytomegalovirus exposure and HLA in healthy donors. PCR primers comprised 60 Vbeta and 13 Jbeta primers. Sequenced by immunoSEQ multiplex PCR; TCRdb stores in-frame clones only, minus some. The table records 110,000 to 150,000 clones, roughly 76% of them present only once. There are 15 residues in the CDR3. CDR1 is MNHEY and CDR2 is SMNVEV in the germline V gene (reference sequence). Trimming cost V 3 bases and J 3 bases; bases outside gene matches: 6. The sample was PBMCs. This receptor was identified in a man aged 18 to 35 in good health and CMV-seronegative. This chain links TRBV27 with TRBJ1-1; 8 bases are a match to TRBD1. CDR3 in amino acids: CASSFQGAVDTEAFF. The CDR3 nucleotides are TGTGCCAGCAGTTTCCAGGGGGCGGTGGACACTGAAGCTTTCTTT.